These 19 T cell receptor beta chains share one sample of origin, sequenced in a study of T-cell reconstitution after alpha-beta-depleted transplantation in children. It was with unique molecular identifiers that the TCRbeta library was prepared. TCRdb reprocessed the PCR reads via MiXCR and lists one record per CDR3 protein. Among nearly 400,000 distinct CDR3 sequences listed, roughly 20% were seen once. Source: PBMCs from the stem cell graft donor, taken from the stem cell graft. The receptors here all came from a human donor who donated a stem cell graft to a child with acute myeloid leukemia.

The V gene is TRBV12-3 or TRBV12-4, the J gene TRBJ2-7; TRBD2 agrees at 11 bases. The CDR3 length is 16 residues. V shed 5 bases, J shed 2 bases, and the junction held 8 bases outside the gene matches. This CDR3 is CASSGASGRPPYEQYF. The CDR3 bases are TGTGCCAGCAGTGGTGCTAGCGGGAGGCCGCCCTACGAGCAGTACTTC.

Only a few counts were recorded for this clonotype. This chain uses TRBV3-1 with TRBJ2-1, with 7 bases fitting TRBD1. V was pared by 2 bases and J by 10 bases, with 2 bases of the junction left unmatched. The CDR3 extends over 12 amino acids. Germline V gene data show CDR1 as LGHDT and CDR2 as YNNKEL (reference sequence). The CDR3 DNA sequence: TGTGCCAGCAGCCAACAGGGGGTAGAGCAGTTCTTC. Translating it yields CASSQQGVEQFF.

The chain carries TRBV6-2 or TRBV6-3 and TRBJ2-1, with 10 bases identical to TRBD2. This CDR3 is 15 amino acids long. CDR1 and CDR2 from the germline V gene are MNHEY and SVGEGT. The V segment lost 6 bases and the J segment 3 bases; nucleotides outside the gene matches: 5. The CDR3 here is CASRPLAGLYNEQFF. The CDR3 region has the DNA TGTGCCAGCAGGCCACTAGCGGGACTCTACAATGAGCAGTTCTTC.

This clonotype appeared a few times. The chain combines TRBV21-1 with TRBJ2-7. TRBV21-1 is designated a pseudogene. The CDR3 contains 14 residues. In nucleotides, the CDR3 is TGTGCCAGCAGCAAAGGACAAGACACCTACGAGCAGTACTTC. Its protein is CASSKGQDTYEQYF.

The rearrangement joins TRBV12-3 or TRBV12-4 to TRBJ1-2, with 8 bases lining up with TRBD1. The CDR3 contains 12 residues. The V and J ends lost 6 bases and 8 bases, in that order; junction bases with no gene match: 5. CDR3 coding DNA: TGTGCCAGCAGGGACAGGGTATACGGCTACACCTTC. Protein sequence: CASRDRVYGYTF.

The V and J genes are TRBV6-2 or TRBV6-3 and TRBJ2-1; unclear D gene. Trimming stripped 0 bases from V and 0 bases from J, with 9 bases between. This CDR3 contains 16 residues. CDR1 and CDR2 (germline): MNHEY, SVGEGT. The CDR3 reads CASSYSRTSSYNEQFF. The CDR3 DNA is TGTGCCAGCAGTTACTCACGAACGAGCTCCTACAATGAGCAGTTCTTC.

This clonotype was found many times. The V gene is TRBV20-1, the J gene TRBJ2-7; D gene uncertain. CDR1 is DFQATT, CDR2 SNEGSKA, per germline (reference sequence). This CDR3 comprises 13 residues. V was clipped by 5 bases and J by 6 bases, with 17 bases between them. The CDR3 sequence: CSAWKDLPFEQYF. The CDR3 nucleotides are TGCAGTGCTTGGAAGGACCTCCCCTTCGAGCAGTACTTC.

DNA of the CDR3: TGCGCCAGCAGCCCACGACGGGAGGGGAAGACCCAGTACTTC. This gives the protein CASSPRREGKTQYF. The chain joins TRBV4-3 to TRBJ2-5; 8 nucleotides match TRBD2. Germline values: CDR1 LGHNA, CDR2 YSLEER. The CDR3 spans 14 residues. V was pared by 4 bases and J by 6 bases, with 7 bases of the junction left unmatched.

The rearrangement links TRBV12-3 or TRBV12-4 to TRBJ1-4; D ambiguous. Trimming pared 8 bases from V and 8 bases from J, leaving 12 bases between. This CDR3 region has 12 residues. This CDR3 reads CASRRDPEKLFF. The CDR3, as DNA: TGTGCCAGCCGGCGCGACCCGGAAAAACTGTTTTTT.

This clonotype has at least ten counts. The chain is built from TRBV29-1 and TRBJ1-3; no definite D call. Germline V gives CDR1 SQVTM, CDR2 ANQGSEA. The CDR3 contains 11 residues. Trimming pared 8 bases from V and 0 bases from J, leaving 5 bases between. The CDR3 sequence is CSINSGNTIYF. Written as DNA, the CDR3 is TGCAGCATAAACTCTGGAAACACCATATATTTT.

V usage is TRBV5-1 and J usage is TRBJ2-1; D is unresolved. The V and J ends lost 4 bases and 0 bases respectively, with 8 bases between them. Germline-derived CDR1 and CDR2 are SGHRS and YFSETQ. CDR3 length equals 14 residues. CDR3 nucleotides: TGCGCCAGCAGCACACAGTACTCCTACAATGAGCAGTTCTTC. As protein: CASSTQYSYNEQFF. Drawing the rest from reference TRBV5-1 and TRBJ2-1, the complete variable domain is KAGVTQTPRYLIKTRGQQVTLSCSPISGHRSVSWYQQTPGQGLQFLFEYFSETQRNKGNFPGRFSGRQFSNSRSEMNVSTLELGDSALYLCASSTQYSYNEQFFGPGTRLTVL.

V usage is TRBV4-2 and J usage is TRBJ1-4; D gene unclear. The V gene's germline CDR1 is LGHNA and CDR2 YNFKEQ. V lost 0 bases and J 0 bases, leaving 5 bases between the germline ends. This CDR3 is 15 amino acids long. In nucleotides, the CDR3 is TGTGCCAGCAGCCAAGAGGGGACAACTAATGAAAAACTGTTTTTT. Protein sequence: CASSQEGTTNEKLFF.

The chain has TRBV19 and TRBJ2-1, with 7 bases matching TRBD1. Trimming at V came to 1 base and at J to 3 bases, leaving 3 bases not matched to a gene. Germline values: CDR1 LNHDA, CDR2 SQIVND (reference sequence). The CDR3 sequence is 15 residues long. CDR3 region: CASSIGDRDYNEQFF. The CDR3, as DNA: TGTGCCAGTAGTATAGGCGACAGGGACTACAATGAGCAGTTCTTC.

This clonotype was detected only a few times. CDR3 sequence reads: CASSSPDIRSYNEQFF. The CDR3 DNA is TGTGCCAGCAGCTCCCCGGACATACGCTCCTACAATGAGCAGTTCTTC. The chain couples TRBV7-9 to TRBJ2-1; a possible D gene is TRBD1 (5 bases). V was shortened by 4 bases and J by 0 bases, with 13 bases between the two germline ends. The length of the CDR3 is 16 residues. CDR1 and CDR2 (germline): SEHNR, FQNEAQ (reference sequence).

V gene TRBV3-1 combines with J gene TRBJ2-5; 7 positions agree with TRBD1. The germline CDR1 and CDR2 sequences are LGHDT and YNNKEL (reference sequence). The CDR3 contains 15 residues. The trim removed 3 bases at V and 7 bases at J, leaving 11 bases unmatched. DNA for the CDR3: TGTGCCAGCAGCCAGCCTGAAAGGGGGCCGGGGACCCAGTACTTC. Translation gives CASSQPERGPGTQYF.

This clonotype was picked up a small number of times. The chain recombines TRBV24-1 with TRBJ2-1, with D hard to call. The V gene's germline CDR1 is KGHDR and CDR2 SFDVKD. The CDR3 length is 17 residues. Trimming shortened V by 2 bases and J by 2 bases, and 15 bases separated the two germline ends. The CDR3 region is CATSDSFDPTTYNEQFF. CDR3 DNA sequence: TGTGCCACCAGTGATTCCTTCGATCCTACCACCTACAATGAGCAGTTCTTC.

This sequence joins TRBV28 and TRBJ2-7; a possible D gene is TRBD2 (7 bases). The CDR3 spans 15 residues. The V gene's germline CDR1 is MDHEN and CDR2 SYDVKM. Trimming took 3 bases from V and 3 from J, leaving 15 bases between them. CDR3 DNA sequence: TGTGCCAGCAGTTTTTTGGAGGGGGGGAGCTACGAGCAGTACTTC. This codes for CASSFLEGGSYEQYF.

This clonotype was found a few times. As DNA, the CDR3 is TGCAGTGCTAGAGCTTGGACAGAACCAGCCGGCTATGGCTACACCTTC. Translation gives CSARAWTEPAGYGYTF. This chain joins TRBV20-1 and TRBJ1-2; maybe TRBD1 (6 bases). Germline CDR1 reads DFQATT; CDR2 reads SNEGSKA (reference sequence). This CDR3 has 16 residues. Trimming removed 1 base at V and 4 bases at J, with 19 bases between.

This chain links TRBV12-3 or TRBV12-4 with TRBJ2-7, with D perhaps given as TRBD1 or TRBD2 (5 bases each). The CDR3 runs to 13 residues. V was shortened by 3 bases and J by 4 bases, with 10 bases between the two germline ends. This CDR3 reads CASSFGGKYEQYF. In nucleotides, the CDR3 is TGTGCCAGCAGTTTTGGGGGAAAGTACGAGCAGTACTTC.